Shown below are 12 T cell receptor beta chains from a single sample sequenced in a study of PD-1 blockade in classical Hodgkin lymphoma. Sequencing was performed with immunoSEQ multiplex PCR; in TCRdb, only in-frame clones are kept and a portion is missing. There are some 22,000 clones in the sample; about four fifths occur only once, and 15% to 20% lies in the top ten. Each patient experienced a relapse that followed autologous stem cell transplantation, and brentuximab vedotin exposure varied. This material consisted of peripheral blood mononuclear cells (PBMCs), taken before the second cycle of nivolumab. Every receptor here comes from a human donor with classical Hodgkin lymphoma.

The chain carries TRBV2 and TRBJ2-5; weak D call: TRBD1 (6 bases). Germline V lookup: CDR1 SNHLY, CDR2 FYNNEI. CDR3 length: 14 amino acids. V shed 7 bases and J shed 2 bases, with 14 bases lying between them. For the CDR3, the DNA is TGTGCCAGCACTAACAGGGTAATTCAAGAGACCCAGTACTTC. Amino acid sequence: CASTNRVIQETQYF.

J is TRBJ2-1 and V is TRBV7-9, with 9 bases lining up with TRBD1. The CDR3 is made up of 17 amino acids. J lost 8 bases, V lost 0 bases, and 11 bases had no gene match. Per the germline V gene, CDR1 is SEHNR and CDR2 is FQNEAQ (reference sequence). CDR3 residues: CASSLAGTGFMRDEQFF. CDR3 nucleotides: TGTGCCAGCAGCTTAGCCGGGACAGGGTTTATGAGAGATGAGCAGTTCTTC.

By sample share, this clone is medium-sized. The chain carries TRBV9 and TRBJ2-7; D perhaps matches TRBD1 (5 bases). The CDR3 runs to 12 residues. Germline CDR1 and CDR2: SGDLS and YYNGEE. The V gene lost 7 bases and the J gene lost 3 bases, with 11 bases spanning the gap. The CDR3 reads CASGPGNYEQYF. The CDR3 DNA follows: TGTGCCAGCGGGCCAGGGAACTACGAGCAGTACTTC.

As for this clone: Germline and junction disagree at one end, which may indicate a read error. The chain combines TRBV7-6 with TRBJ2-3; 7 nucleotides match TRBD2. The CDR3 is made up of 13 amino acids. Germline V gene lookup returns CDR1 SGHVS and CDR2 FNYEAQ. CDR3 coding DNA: TGTGCCAGCAGCTTGACTAGCATAGATACGCAGTATTTT. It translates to CASSLTSIDTQYF.

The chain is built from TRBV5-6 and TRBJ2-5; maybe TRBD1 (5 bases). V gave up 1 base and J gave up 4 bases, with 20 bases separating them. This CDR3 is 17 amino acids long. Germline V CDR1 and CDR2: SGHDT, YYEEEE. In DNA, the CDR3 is TGTGCCAGCAGCTTGCCTCCTGGGGCGAATAGGGCAGAGACCCAGTACTTC. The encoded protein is CASSLPPGANRAETQYF.

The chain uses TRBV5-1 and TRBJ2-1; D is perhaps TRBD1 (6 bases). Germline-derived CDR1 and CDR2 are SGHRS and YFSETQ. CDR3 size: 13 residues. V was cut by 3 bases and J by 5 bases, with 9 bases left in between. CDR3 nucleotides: TGCGCCAGCAGCTCCAGGGGCGACAATGAGCAGTTCTTC. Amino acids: CASSSRGDNEQFF.

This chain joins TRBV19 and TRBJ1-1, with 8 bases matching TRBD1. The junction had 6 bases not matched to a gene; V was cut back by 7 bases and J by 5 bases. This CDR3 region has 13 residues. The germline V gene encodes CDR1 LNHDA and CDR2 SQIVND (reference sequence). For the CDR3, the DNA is TGTGCCAGTACGACAGGGGCAGGGACTGAAGCTTTCTTT. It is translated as CASTTGAGTEAFF.

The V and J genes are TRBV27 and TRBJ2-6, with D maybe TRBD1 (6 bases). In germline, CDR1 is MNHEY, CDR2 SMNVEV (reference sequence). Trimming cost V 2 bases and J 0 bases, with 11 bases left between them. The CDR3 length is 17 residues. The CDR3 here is CASSLRDILSGANVLTF. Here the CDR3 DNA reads TGTGCCAGCAGTTTACGGGACATCCTCTCTGGGGCCAACGTCCTGACTTTC.

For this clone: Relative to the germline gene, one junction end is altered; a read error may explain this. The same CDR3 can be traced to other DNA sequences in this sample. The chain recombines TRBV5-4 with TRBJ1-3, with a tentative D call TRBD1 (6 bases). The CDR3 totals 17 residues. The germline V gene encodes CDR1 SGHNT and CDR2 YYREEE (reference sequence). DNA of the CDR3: TGCGCCAGCAGCCAAGAGCGACAGGCGAGCTCTGGAAACACCATATATTTT. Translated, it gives CASSQERQASSGNTIYF. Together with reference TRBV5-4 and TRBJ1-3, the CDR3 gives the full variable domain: ETGVTQSPTHLIKTRGQQVTLRCSSQSGHNTVSWYQQALGQGPQFIFQYYREEENGRGNFPPRFSGLQFPNYSSELNVNALELDDSALYLCASSQERQASSGNTIYFGEGSWLTVV.

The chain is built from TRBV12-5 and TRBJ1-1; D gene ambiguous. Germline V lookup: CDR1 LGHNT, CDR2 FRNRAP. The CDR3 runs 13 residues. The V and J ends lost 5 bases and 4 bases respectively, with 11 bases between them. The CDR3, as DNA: TGTGCTAGTGGTACTGGTACCGGCACTGAAGCTTTCTTT. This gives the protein CASGTGTGTEAFF.

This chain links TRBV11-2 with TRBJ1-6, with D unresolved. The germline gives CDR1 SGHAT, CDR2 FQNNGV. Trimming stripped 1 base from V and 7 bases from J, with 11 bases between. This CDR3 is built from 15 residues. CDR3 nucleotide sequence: TGTGCCAGCAGCTTAGGTGCGGCGGTGAATTCACCCCTCCACTTT. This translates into CASSLGAAVNSPLHF.

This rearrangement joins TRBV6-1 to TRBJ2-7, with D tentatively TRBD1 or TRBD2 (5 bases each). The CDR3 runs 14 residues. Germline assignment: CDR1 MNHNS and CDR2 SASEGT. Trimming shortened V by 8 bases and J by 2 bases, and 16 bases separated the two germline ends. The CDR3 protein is CASGFLGTPYEQYF. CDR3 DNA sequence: TGTGCCAGCGGCTTCTTGGGGACCCCCTACGAGCAGTACTTC.